Below are 27 T cell receptor beta chains sequenced from a single sample in a study of blood T cell repertoires in COVID-19. Assay used: immunoSEQ multiplex PCR; TCRdb lists only in-frame clones, some missing. The sample holds about 120,000 clones, approximately 84% seen once. The sample taken for sequencing was peripheral blood. Source of these receptors: a middle-aged man with acute or convalescent COVID-19.

The rearrangement links TRBV5-6 to TRBJ2-5; 13 positions match TRBD2. Germline V gene data show CDR1 as SGHDT and CDR2 as YYEEEE. CDR3 length: 15 residues. Losses at the gene ends were 1 base for V and 4 bases for J; bases not matched to a gene: 1. The CDR3 DNA sequence: TGTGCCAGCAGCTTGAGACTAGCGGGGGGAGAGACCCAGTACTTC. Translating it yields CASSLRLAGGETQYF.

The CDR3: CASSERRVRKLFF. The CDR3 DNA follows: TGTGCCAGCAGTGAAAGGAGGGTCAGGAAACTGTTTTTT. This sequence joins TRBV6-1 and TRBJ1-4; D gene uncertain. V lost 2 bases and J lost 11, with 12 bases in between. This CDR3 spans 13 amino acids. The germline V gene encodes CDR1 MNHNS and CDR2 SASEGT.

This clone was counted between two and nine times. The genes are TRBV4-3 and TRBJ2-5; 7 bases fit TRBD1. The germline V gene has CDR1 LGHNA and CDR2 YSLEER. V was pared by 0 bases and J by 5 bases, with 6 bases of the junction left unmatched. The CDR3 runs 15 residues. CDR3 residues: CASSQEQGWSETQYF. The DNA of the CDR3 is TGCGCCAGCAGCCAAGAACAGGGGTGGTCGGAGACCCAGTACTTC.

The sample holds one count of this clone. This rearrangement joins TRBV4-1 to TRBJ2-7; tentatively, D is TRBD2 (5 bases). Between the trimmed V and J ends, which lost 3 bases and 2 bases, there was a span of 14 bases. The CDR3 is made up of 15 amino acids. Germline CDR1 reads MGHRA; CDR2 reads YSYEKL. DNA for the CDR3: TGCGCCAGCAGCCAGGACTCTCGGCCGCCCTACGAGCAGTACTTC. Amino acid sequence: CASSQDSRPPYEQYF.

This chain links TRBV7-6 with TRBJ1-1, with D maybe TRBD1 (5 bases). CDR1 and CDR2 (germline): SGHVS, FNYEAQ. The V and J ends lost 5 bases and 1 base respectively, with 14 bases between them. The CDR3 consists of 15 residues. In nucleotides, the CDR3 is TGTGCCAGCAGCGCACTGCTCGGGGGGAACACTGAAGCTTTCTTT. As protein: CASSALLGGNTEAFF.

The V call is TRBV15, the J call TRBJ1-4, with D possibly matching TRBD1 (5 bases). Germline lookup yields CDR1 LNHNV and CDR2 YYDKDF (reference sequence). V was clipped by 1 base and J by 5 bases, with 14 bases between them. This CDR3 is built from 16 residues. This CDR3 is CATSRGSQAINEKLFF. Written as DNA, the CDR3 is TGTGCCACCAGCAGAGGATCACAGGCAATAAATGAAAAACTGTTTTTT.

This clone was observed a single time. The chain has TRBV4-3 and TRBJ1-3; 9 bases are a match to TRBD1. The CDR3 covers 15 residues. V lost 2 bases to trimming and J lost 2 bases; unmatched junction nucleotides: 1. In germline, CDR1 is LGHNA, CDR2 YSLEER. CDR3 nucleotides: TGCGCCAGCAGCCAATGGGACAGGGCTGGAAACACCATATATTTT. Translated: CASSQWDRAGNTIYF.

J is TRBJ1-1 and V is TRBV10-3; 11 bases map to TRBD1. Germline V CDR1 and CDR2: ENHRY, SYGVKD. The CDR3 extends over 12 amino acids. V trimming: 11 bases; J trimming: 11 bases; junction bases outside the gene matches: 10. Written as DNA, the CDR3 is TGTGCCGCAGGACAGGGGGCGATCGTGGCTTTCTTT. This encodes CAAGQGAIVAFF.

CDR3 in amino acids: CASSLDLGTGYTF. The CDR3 nucleotides read TGTGCCAGCAGCTTGGACCTGGGCACGGGCTACACCTTC. V gene TRBV5-4 combines with J gene TRBJ1-2, with D uncertain. CDR3 length: 13 residues. CDR1 and CDR2 (germline): SGHNT, YYREEE (reference sequence). Trimming removed 0 bases at V and 8 bases at J, with 11 bases between.

The V gene is TRBV6-6, the J gene TRBJ2-7; weak D call: TRBD1 (6 bases). V was shortened by 2 bases and J by 2 bases, with 16 bases between the two germline ends. This CDR3 has 16 residues. Germline assignment: CDR1 MNHNY and CDR2 SVGAGI (reference sequence). CDR3 loop: CASSYSMGALTYEQYF. The CDR3 DNA follows: TGTGCCAGCAGTTACAGTATGGGGGCGCTCACCTACGAGCAGTACTTC.

J is TRBJ1-2 and V is TRBV10-3; D is possibly TRBD1 (6 bases). V shed 3 bases and J shed 6 bases, with 14 bases lying between them. The CDR3 has 14 amino acids. Germline CDR1 is ENHRY and CDR2 is SYGVKD. CDR3 sequence reads: CAISEVAAGDGYTF. CDR3 in DNA: TGTGCCATCAGTGAAGTTGCGGCAGGGGATGGCTACACCTTC.

The chain carries TRBV21-1 and TRBJ1-5; no check of the table's D call, TRBD1, against the DNA was made. TRBV21-1 is a recognized pseudogene. The CDR3 is 16 residues long. The CDR3 is CASSKDGRGYPQPQHF. CDR3 DNA: TGTGCCAGCAGCAAAGATGGAAGGGGGTACCCTCAGCCCCAGCATTTT.

The V and J genes are TRBV5-1 and TRBJ1-4, with 11 bases matching TRBD1. The length of the CDR3 is 15 residues. V was pared by 4 bases and J by 6 bases, with 5 bases of the junction left unmatched. Germline assignment: CDR1 SGHRS and CDR2 YFSETQ. The CDR3 DNA follows: TGCGCCAGCAGCCGGACAGGGGGCGCAGATGAAAAACTGTTTTTT. It encodes CASSRTGGADEKLFF.

This chain joins TRBV24-1 and TRBJ2-1; 11 bases match TRBD1. This CDR3 is built from 17 residues. CDR1 and CDR2 (germline): KGHDR, SFDVKD. The ends lost 0 bases at V and 2 bases at J; junction bases unmatched: 2. This chain's CDR3 is CATSDLRGQGAYNEQFF. The DNA for the CDR3 is TGTGCCACCAGTGATTTGAGGGGACAGGGGGCCTACAATGAGCAGTTCTTC.

This chain joins TRBV20-1 and TRBJ1-2, with D maybe TRBD1 (5 bases). The CDR3 has 13 residues. Germline values: CDR1 DFQATT, CDR2 SNEGSKA (reference sequence). V was cut by 3 bases and J by 3 bases, with 11 bases left in between. CDR3 sequence: CSASKQADYGYTF. The CDR3 DNA is TGCAGTGCTAGTAAACAGGCTGACTATGGCTACACCTTC.

The rearrangement links TRBV27 to TRBJ1-6; 10 nucleotides match TRBD1. This CDR3 contains 15 residues. V lost 5 bases to trimming and J lost 7 bases; unmatched junction nucleotides: 5. In germline, CDR1 is MNHEY, CDR2 SMNVEV (reference sequence). DNA for the CDR3: TGTGCCAGCAGTCCCAGGGACAGGGGAAATTCACCCCTCCACTTT. Translation gives CASSPRDRGNSPLHF.

CDR3 nucleotides: TGTGCCAGCAGTGAAACGGGACAGGGGGCCTATGGCTACACCTTC. It translates to CASSETGQGAYGYTF. The gene calls are TRBV2 and TRBJ1-2; TRBD1 aligns across 12 bases. The germline V gene has CDR1 SNHLY and CDR2 FYNNEI. V dropped 2 bases and J dropped 4; count of bases not matched to a gene: 2. The CDR3 sequence is 15 residues long.

The genes are TRBV6-5 and TRBJ2-3; D remains unclear. Between the trimmed V and J ends, which lost 3 bases and 2 bases, there was a span of 6 bases. CDR1 is MNHEY, CDR2 SVGAGI, per germline. CDR3 length: 13 amino acids. The CDR3 loop is CASSYLATDTQYF. The CDR3 region has the DNA TGTGCCAGCAGTTATTTGGCCACAGATACGCAGTATTTT.

The rearrangement uses TRBV19 and TRBJ1-1; tentatively, D is TRBD1 (6 bases). Trimming removed 4 bases from V and 5 bases from J, with 14 bases in between. Germline V lookup: CDR1 LNHDA, CDR2 SQIVND (reference sequence). This CDR3 comprises 14 residues. The CDR3 region has the DNA TGTGCCAGTAGTAAAGGGGGTCTATATACTGAAGCTTTCTTT. Translating it yields CASSKGGLYTEAFF.

The V call is TRBV20-1, the J call TRBJ2-1; a weak D match, TRBD2 (6 bases). The CDR3 covers 16 residues. Trimming removed 3 bases from V and 0 bases from J, with 15 bases in between. Germline V gene data show CDR1 as DFQATT and CDR2 as SNEGSKA (reference sequence). This CDR3 is CSASGPAGHSYNEQFF. The DNA of the CDR3 is TGCAGTGCTAGTGGGCCAGCGGGTCACTCCTACAATGAGCAGTTCTTC.

The genes are TRBV5-5 and TRBJ2-2, with a weak D call TRBD1 (5 bases). The CDR3 runs to 14 residues. The V end was cut by 2 bases, the J end by 7 bases, with 12 bases between. From germline, CDR1 is SGHKS and CDR2 YYEKEE (reference sequence). DNA for the CDR3: TGTGCCAGCAGCTTACCCATAGGGGTCGGGGAGCTGTTTTTT. The encoded protein is CASSLPIGVGELFF.

J is TRBJ2-5 and V is TRBV14; D uncertain. The ends were cut back, 1 base at V and 5 bases at J, with 2 bases in the middle. Per the germline V gene, CDR1 is SGHDN and CDR2 is FVKESK. CDR3 size: 11 residues. The CDR3 region is CASSQAETQYF. The CDR3 DNA follows: TGTGCCAGCAGCCAAGCGGAGACCCAGTACTTC.

The CDR3 is CATGTSGGADTQYF. In DNA form, the CDR3 reads TGTGCCACCGGGACTAGCGGGGGGGCTGATACGCAGTATTTT. The rearrangement uses TRBV10-3 and TRBJ2-3; 16 nucleotides line up with TRBD2. V trimming: 10 bases; J trimming: 6 bases; junction bases outside the gene matches: 4. Germline lookup yields CDR1 ENHRY and CDR2 SYGVKD. CDR3 length: 14 residues.

Of note for this clone: Other DNA sequences within the sample encode an identical CDR3. This rearrangement joins TRBV2 to TRBJ1-5; possible D gene TRBD1, 6 bases. V was trimmed by 1 base and J by 4 bases, leaving 8 bases between them. Germline V gives CDR1 SNHLY, CDR2 FYNNEI. The CDR3 covers 14 residues. Here the CDR3 DNA reads TGTGCCAGCAGTGAAGGACAGGTTAATCAGCCCCAGCATTTT. It is translated as CASSEGQVNQPQHF.

This clone has just a few counts. V gene TRBV29-1 combines with J gene TRBJ1-5; tentatively, D is TRBD1 (5 bases). Deletions cut 4 bases from V and 2 bases from J, with 12 bases between. In germline, CDR1 is SQVTM, CDR2 ANQGSEA. CDR3 length: 14 amino acids. The chain's CDR3 is CSVAGEGGNQPQHF. DNA for the CDR3: TGCAGCGTTGCGGGGGAAGGCGGCAATCAGCCCCAGCATTTT. The full variable domain, with the rest looked up from reference TRBV29-1 and TRBJ1-5, is SAVISQKPSRDICQRGTSLTIQCQVDSQVTMMFWYRQQPGQSLTLIATANQGSEATYESGFVIDKFPISRPNLTFSTLTVSNMSPEDSSIYLCSVAGEGGNQPQHFGDGTRLSIL.

The CDR3 coding sequence is TGTGCCAGTAGTATAGAGCGGCGGGGTGAGCAGTTCTTC. Amino acids: CASSIERRGEQFF. The V and J genes are TRBV19 and TRBJ2-1; tentative D call: TRBD2 (6 bases). The ends were cut back, 0 bases at V and 9 bases at J, with 9 bases in the middle. This CDR3 is built from 13 residues. Germline V gene sequence: CDR1 LNHDA, CDR2 SQIVND (reference sequence).

The chain is built from TRBV30 and TRBJ1-4; 9 nucleotides line up with TRBD1. Per the germline V gene, CDR1 is GTSNPN and CDR2 is SVGIG (reference sequence). CDR3 length equals 15 residues. J was trimmed by 8 bases and V by 0 bases; bases with no gene match: 7. CDR3 sequence reads: CAWSVGDREGEKLFF. The DNA for the CDR3 is TGTGCCTGGAGTGTAGGGGACAGGGAGGGCGAAAAACTGTTTTTT.